One and the same sample provided the 19 T cell receptor beta chains below, sequenced in a study of T-cell reconstitution after alpha-beta-depleted transplantation in children. Unique molecular identifiers were incorporated when the TCRbeta library was constructed. Each CDR3 protein is one row after TCRdb ran MiXCR on the PCR reads. The sample consists of fewer than 550,000 distinct CDR3 sequences, roughly a tenth of them appearing once. The sequences come from PBMCs from the stem cell graft donor, collected from the stem cell graft. These receptors were collected from a human donor who donated a stem cell graft to a child with acute myeloid leukemia.

This chain links TRBV10-3 with TRBJ2-2, with D unclear. There are 12 residues in the CDR3. CDR1 is ENHRY, CDR2 SYGVKD, per germline. V lost 5 bases and J 4 bases, leaving 5 bases between the germline ends. CDR3 nucleotides: TGTGCCATCAGTCACCCCACCGGGGAGCTGTTTTTT. Translation gives CAISHPTGELFF.

The chain recombines TRBV5-1 with TRBJ1-5; D is ambiguous. The V end lost 3 bases, the J end lost 7 bases, and 11 bases lay between the germline ends. The CDR3 is made up of 13 amino acids. CDR1 is SGHRS, CDR2 YFSETQ, per germline. The CDR3 DNA sequence: TGCGCCAGCAGCTACAGTGGTTCCCAGCCCCAGCATTTT. It specifies CASSYSGSQPQHF.

This clonotype was seen more than once but under ten times. This chain connects TRBV29-1 to TRBJ2-5; maybe TRBD1 (7 bases). The CDR3 is 13 amino acids. Germline V gives CDR1 SQVTM, CDR2 ANQGSEA. CDR3 nucleotide sequence: TGCACCATCGACCCTGCAGGGGGGAAGGCCCAGTACTTC. Translation gives CTIDPAGGKAQYF.

In its sample, this clonotype was seen a few times. The rearrangement links TRBV3-1 to TRBJ1-1; no firm D call. CDR1 and CDR2 from the germline V gene are LGHDT and YNNKEL (reference sequence). Trimming removed 6 bases from V and 4 bases from J, with 12 bases in between. CDR3 length: 13 amino acids. As DNA, the CDR3 is TGTGCCAGCAGGGATGCGGTGGCCACTGAAGCTTTCTTT. Amino acid sequence: CASRDAVATEAFF.

The chain recombines TRBV5-5 with TRBJ1-1; TRBD1 might be the D (5 bases). The length of the CDR3 is 15 residues. The germline V gene has CDR1 SGHKS and CDR2 YYEKEE (reference sequence). The V end was cut by 1 base, the J end by 2 bases, with 12 bases between. The CDR3 sequence is CASSLTGLINTEAFF. CDR3 nucleotide sequence: TGTGCCAGCAGCTTGACGGGACTGATCAACACTGAAGCTTTCTTT.

This clonotype was picked up many times. This sequence joins TRBV5-5 and TRBJ2-2; weak D call: TRBD1 (5 bases). The CDR3 sequence is 15 residues long. Germline values: CDR1 SGHKS, CDR2 YYEKEE (reference sequence). V lost 4 bases, J lost 1 base, and 11 bases lay in between. CDR3 DNA: TGTGCCAGCAGCGCCGACGACAGGAACACCGGGGAGCTGTTTTTT. This sequence encodes CASSADDRNTGELFF.

On this clonotype: A read error is possible here, since a much larger clone lies one base away. The chain has TRBV6-1 and TRBJ2-2, with D perhaps TRBD1 or TRBD2 (6 bases each). Trimming stripped 6 bases from V and 0 bases from J, with 14 bases between. Germline-derived CDR1 and CDR2 are MNHNS and SASEGT. The CDR3 is 16 amino acids. DNA for the CDR3: TGTGCCAGCAGGAGAGGACAGCGGGCGAACACCGGGGAGCTGTTTTTT. Its translation is CASRRGQRANTGELFF.

The V call is TRBV2, the J call TRBJ1-4; D is uncertain. CDR1 is SNHLY and CDR2 is FYNNEI in the germline V gene. There are 12 residues in the CDR3. V lost 5 bases and J lost 7, with 8 bases in between. The CDR3 sequence: CASSPRTEKLFF. The CDR3 DNA is TGTGCCAGCAGTCCAAGGACTGAAAAACTGTTTTTT.

This rearrangement joins TRBV13 to TRBJ2-7, with 8 nucleotides matching TRBD2. The germline V gene has CDR1 PRHDT and CDR2 FYEKMQ (reference sequence). Trimming took 5 bases from V and 3 from J; bases not matched to a gene: 3. The CDR3 has 13 amino acids. This CDR3 is CASSRTSNYEQYF. DNA for the CDR3: TGTGCCAGCAGCCGGACTAGCAACTACGAGCAGTACTTC.

The V and J genes are TRBV7-8 and TRBJ2-7; 8 nucleotides agree with TRBD1. CDR3 size: 14 residues. V shed 1 base and J 6 bases; nucleotides not matched to a gene: 5. In germline, CDR1 is SGHVS, CDR2 FQNEAQ. The CDR3 protein is CASSLEGRGREQYV. The CDR3 DNA sequence: TGTGCCAGCAGCTTAGAAGGCAGGGGGCGCGAGCAGTACGTC.

This clonotype has at least ten counts. The chain is built from TRBV6-5 and TRBJ2-3; TRBD2 matches 12 bases. In germline, CDR1 is MNHEY, CDR2 SVGAGI. The J segment lost 4 bases and the V segment lost 0 bases, leaving 2 bases of the junction unmatched. There are 16 residues in the CDR3. The CDR3 region is CASSYSLAGGPDTQYF. The DNA for the CDR3 is TGTGCCAGCAGTTACTCACTAGCGGGAGGCCCAGATACGCAGTATTTT.

This clonotype was picked up a small number of times. V and J are TRBV15 and TRBJ2-4; D unclear. V was pared by 0 bases and J by 2 bases, with 11 bases between. CDR3 length: 16 residues. Per germline, CDR1 LNHNV and CDR2 YYDKDF (reference sequence). Here the CDR3 DNA reads TGTGCCACCAGCAGAGATGTGGCAGGACCCAAAAACATTCAGTACTTC. Translated: CATSRDVAGPKNIQYF.

This clonotype was seen ten or more times. CDR3 in amino acids: CSARDGGLYEQYF. The CDR3 nucleotides read TGCAGTGCTAGAGACGGTGGGCTCTACGAGCAGTACTTC. This sequence joins TRBV20-1 and TRBJ2-7; D gene ambiguous. CDR1 and CDR2 from the germline V gene are DFQATT and SNEGSKA (reference sequence). V dropped 0 bases and J dropped 3 bases, with 9 bases sitting between them. The length of the CDR3 is 13 residues.

V is TRBV11-2 and J is TRBJ2-3; 8 nucleotides align to TRBD2. CDR1 is SGHAT, CDR2 FQNNGV, per germline. The CDR3 runs to 18 residues. The V and J ends lost 4 bases and 0 bases, in that order; junction bases with no gene match: 12. CDR3 loop: CASSSPGGRSPSTDTQYF. DNA of the CDR3: TGTGCCAGCAGCTCTCCGGGGGGGCGGAGCCCTAGCACAGATACGCAGTATTTT.

This clonotype showed up many times. The rearrangement uses TRBV4-2 and TRBJ1-2, with TRBD1 as a possible D gene (5 bases). Per the germline V gene, CDR1 is LGHNA and CDR2 is YNFKEQ. The germline V and J ends were trimmed by 3 bases and 5 bases, with 22 bases remaining between them. There are 17 residues in the CDR3. The CDR3 DNA is TGTGCCAGCAGCCAGACGTCTGGGGGGACGTATACTTATGGCTACACCTTC. Translation: CASSQTSGGTYTYGYTF.

This clonotype was seen more than once but under ten times. This chain links TRBV15 with TRBJ2-5; D unclear. V shed 3 bases and J shed 2 bases, with 4 bases lying between them. Germline V gene sequence: CDR1 LNHNV, CDR2 YYDKDF (reference sequence). CDR3 size: 12 residues. The CDR3 loop is CATSRYQETQYF. CDR3 bases: TGTGCCACCAGCAGGTATCAAGAGACCCAGTACTTC.

This clonotype was counted ten times or more. The chain couples TRBV5-1 to TRBJ1-2; D is uncertain. Germline lookup yields CDR1 SGHRS and CDR2 YFSETQ. The germline V and J ends were trimmed by 0 bases and 8 bases, with 11 bases remaining between them. This CDR3 has 13 amino acids. For the CDR3, the DNA is TGCGCCAGCAGCTTGGCCGGCCCAAGGGGCTACACCTTC. The encoded protein is CASSLAGPRGYTF.

There are a few counts of this clonotype. V gene TRBV12-5 combines with J gene TRBJ2-1, with D perhaps matching TRBD1 or TRBD2 (5 bases each). Looked up from germline, CDR1 is LGHNT and CDR2 is FRNRAP. The ends were cut back, 4 bases at V and 11 bases at J, with 6 bases in the middle. This CDR3 is built from 10 residues. CDR3 protein: CASGWGQQFF. CDR3 coding DNA: TGTGCTAGTGGTTGGGGACAGCAGTTCTTC.

The chain joins TRBV5-1 to TRBJ1-2; TRBD1 is a possible D gene (5 bases). Trimming cost V 4 bases and J 8 bases, with 21 bases left between them. Germline CDR1 reads SGHRS; CDR2 reads YFSETQ. This CDR3 comprises 15 residues. The chain's CDR3 is CASSPRTPGEGGYTF. DNA for the CDR3: TGCGCCAGCAGCCCACGGACACCGGGAGAGGGAGGCTACACCTTC.